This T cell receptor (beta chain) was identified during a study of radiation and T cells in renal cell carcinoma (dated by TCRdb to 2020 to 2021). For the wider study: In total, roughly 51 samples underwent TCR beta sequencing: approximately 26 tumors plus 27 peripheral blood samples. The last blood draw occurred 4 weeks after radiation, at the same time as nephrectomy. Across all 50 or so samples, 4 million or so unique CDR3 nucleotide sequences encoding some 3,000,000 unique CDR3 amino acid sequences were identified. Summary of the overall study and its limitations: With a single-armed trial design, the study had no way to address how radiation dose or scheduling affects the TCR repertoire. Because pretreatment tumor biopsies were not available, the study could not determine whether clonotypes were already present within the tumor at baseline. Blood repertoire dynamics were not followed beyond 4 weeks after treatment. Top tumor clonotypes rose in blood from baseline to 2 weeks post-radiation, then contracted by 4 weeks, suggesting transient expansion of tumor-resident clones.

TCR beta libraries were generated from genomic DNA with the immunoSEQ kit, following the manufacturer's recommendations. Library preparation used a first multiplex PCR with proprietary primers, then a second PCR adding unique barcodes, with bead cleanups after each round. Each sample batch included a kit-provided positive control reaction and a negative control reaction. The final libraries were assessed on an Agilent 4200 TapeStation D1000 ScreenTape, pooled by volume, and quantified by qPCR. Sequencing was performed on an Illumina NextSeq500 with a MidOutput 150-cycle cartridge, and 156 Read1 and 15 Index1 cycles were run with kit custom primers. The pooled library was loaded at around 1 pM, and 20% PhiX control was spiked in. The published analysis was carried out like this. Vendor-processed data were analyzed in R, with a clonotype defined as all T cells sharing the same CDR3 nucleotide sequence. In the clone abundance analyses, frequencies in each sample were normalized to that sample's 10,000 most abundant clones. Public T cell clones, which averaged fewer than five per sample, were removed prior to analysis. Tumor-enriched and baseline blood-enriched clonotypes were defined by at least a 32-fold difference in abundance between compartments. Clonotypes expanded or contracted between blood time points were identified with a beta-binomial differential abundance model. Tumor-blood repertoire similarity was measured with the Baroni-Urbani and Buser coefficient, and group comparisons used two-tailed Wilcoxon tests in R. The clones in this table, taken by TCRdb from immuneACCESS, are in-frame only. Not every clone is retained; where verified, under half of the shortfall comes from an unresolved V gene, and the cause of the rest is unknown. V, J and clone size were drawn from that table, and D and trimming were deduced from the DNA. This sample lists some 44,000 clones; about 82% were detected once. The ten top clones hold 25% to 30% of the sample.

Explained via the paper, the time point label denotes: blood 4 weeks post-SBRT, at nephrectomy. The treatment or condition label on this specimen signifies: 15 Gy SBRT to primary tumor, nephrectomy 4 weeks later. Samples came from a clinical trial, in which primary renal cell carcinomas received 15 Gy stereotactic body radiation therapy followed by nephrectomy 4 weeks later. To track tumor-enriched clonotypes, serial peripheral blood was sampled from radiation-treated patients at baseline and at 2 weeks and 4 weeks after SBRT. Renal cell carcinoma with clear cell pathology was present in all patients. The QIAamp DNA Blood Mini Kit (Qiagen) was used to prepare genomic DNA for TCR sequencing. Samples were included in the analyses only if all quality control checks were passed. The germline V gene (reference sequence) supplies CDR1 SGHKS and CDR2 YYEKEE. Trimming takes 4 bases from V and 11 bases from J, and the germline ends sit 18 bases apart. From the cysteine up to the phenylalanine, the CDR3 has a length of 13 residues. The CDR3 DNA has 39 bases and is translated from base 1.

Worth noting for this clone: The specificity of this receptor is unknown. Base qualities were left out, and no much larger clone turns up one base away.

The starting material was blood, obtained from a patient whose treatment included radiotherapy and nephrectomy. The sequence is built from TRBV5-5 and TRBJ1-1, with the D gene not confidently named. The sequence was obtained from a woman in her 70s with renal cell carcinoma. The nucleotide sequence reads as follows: TGTGCCAGCAGCCGGAGCCCCCACGAGGGTGCTTTCTTT. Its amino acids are CASSRSPHEGAFF.